These 27 T cell receptor beta chains were all obtained from the same sample, sequenced in a study of T cells in Graves' hyperthyroidism and ophthalmopathy. RNA transcripts were the template for amplifying TCR beta CDR3 regions. Initially, a first-round RT-PCR of the TCR CDR3 employed the HTBI primer set. TCRdb recomputed calls from the multiplex PCR reads with MiXCR, one row per CDR3 protein. Here the sample spans over 90,000 distinct CDR3 sequences, over 45% being singletons. The sample taken for sequencing was blood. These receptors were taken from a middle-aged man with Graves' hyperthyroidism.

The table lists this clonotype with many counts. The J gene is TRBJ2-5, the V gene TRBV12-3 or TRBV12-4; TRBD2 agrees at 8 bases. The CDR3 is 17 residues long. J was trimmed by 1 base and V by 3 bases; bases with no gene match: 10. CDR3 DNA sequence: TGTGCCAGCAGTTTCCGGCCCGCTACTAGCGGCCAAGAGACCCAGTACTTC. It codes for CASSFRPATSGQETQYF.

As DNA, the CDR3 is TGTGCCAGCAGCCTAGAGTTGGTGGAGACCCAGTACTTC. Protein sequence: CASSLELVETQYF. The V call is TRBV7-2, the J call TRBJ2-5; D is ambiguous. The V end lost 5 bases, the J end lost 5 bases, and 12 bases lay between the germline ends. The CDR3 is 13 residues long. Germline V gives CDR1 SGHTA, CDR2 FQGNSA.

This clonotype has only a few counts. V gene TRBV20-1 combines with J gene TRBJ1-2, with 12 nucleotides matching TRBD1. The junction had 15 bases not matched to a gene; V was cut back by 1 base and J by 12 bases. The CDR3 length is 16 residues. From germline, CDR1 is DFQATT and CDR2 SNEGSKA (reference sequence). CDR3 loop: CSARGGTGGTSSGNTF. DNA of the CDR3: TGCAGTGCTAGAGGAGGGACAGGGGGCACGAGCTCTGGAAACACCTTC.

This clonotype was observed at least ten times. The CDR3 DNA follows: TGTGCCAGTAGTATGGGTACCACCTACGAGCAGTACTTC. It encodes CASSMGTTYEQYF. This rearrangement joins TRBV19 to TRBJ2-7; no clear D gene. Between the trimmed V and J ends, which lost 3 bases and 2 bases, there was a span of 8 bases. The germline V gene encodes CDR1 LNHDA and CDR2 SQIVND (reference sequence). The CDR3 loop spans 13 amino acids. Combining the CDR3 with reference TRBV19 and TRBJ2-7 gives the whole variable domain DGGITQSPKYLFRKEGQNVTLSCEQNLNHDAMYWYRQDPGQGLRLIYYSQIVNDFQKGDIAEGYSVSREKKESFPLTVTSAQKNPTAFYLCASSMGTTYEQYFGPGTRLTVT.

This clonotype was observed a few times. The chain recombines TRBV5-4 with TRBJ1-5; 9 nucleotides agree with TRBD1. The CDR3 has 17 amino acids. J gave up 0 bases and V 5 bases, and 9 bases lay outside the gene matches. CDR1 is SGHNT, CDR2 YYREEE, per germline (reference sequence). CDR3 amino acids: CASRSDRGLNSNQPQHF. The CDR3 nucleotides are TGTGCCAGCAGATCCGACAGGGGGTTGAATAGCAATCAGCCCCAGCATTTT.

At least ten counts were recorded for this clonotype. The chain recombines TRBV2 with TRBJ2-5; D unresolved. From germline, CDR1 is SNHLY and CDR2 FYNNEI. V lost 3 bases and J 5 bases, leaving 10 bases between the germline ends. The CDR3 extends over 13 amino acids. The CDR3 sequence: CASSDGLGETQYF. For the CDR3, the DNA is TGTGCCAGCAGTGACGGCCTGGGGGAGACCCAGTACTTC.

At least ten counts were recorded for this clonotype. The chain employs TRBV13 and TRBJ2-6; D is perhaps TRBD1 (5 bases). Trimming left V 0 bases short and J 6 bases short, with 12 bases between. The CDR3 has 16 residues. The germline V gene encodes CDR1 PRHDT and CDR2 FYEKMQ (reference sequence). The CDR3 here is CASSLGGRWEANVLTF. Here the CDR3 DNA reads TGTGCCAGCAGCTTAGGGGGGCGTTGGGAGGCCAACGTCCTGACTTTC. Combining the CDR3 with reference TRBV13 and TRBJ2-6 gives the whole variable domain AAGVIQSPRHLIKEKRETATLKCYPIPRHDTVYWYQQGPGQDPQFLISFYEKMQSDKGSIPDRFSAQQFSDYHSELNMSSLELGDSALYFCASSLGGRWEANVLTFGAGSRLTVL.

The CDR3 here is CASSQERRGGNEQFF. DNA of the CDR3: TGTGCCAGCAGCCAAGAGAGGCGGGGGGGTAATGAGCAGTTCTTC. The chain couples TRBV3-1 to TRBJ2-1; 9 bases match TRBD2. This CDR3 has 15 amino acids. Per the germline V gene, CDR1 is LGHDT and CDR2 is YNNKEL (reference sequence). Unmatched junction bases numbered 4, after V lost 0 bases and J lost 7 bases.

This clonotype appeared many times. The chain links TRBV7-8 to TRBJ2-7; D possibly matches TRBD1 or TRBD2 (5 bases each). Germline CDR1 and CDR2: SGHVS and FQNEAQ. Trimming took 5 bases from V and 3 from J, leaving 14 bases between them. The CDR3 covers 14 residues. DNA of the CDR3: TGTGCCAGCAGCCCAAGTGTGGGGGACTACGAGCAGTACTTC. It yields the protein CASSPSVGDYEQYF.

The rearrangement joins TRBV7-9 to TRBJ2-7; 7 positions match TRBD2. Germline V gene sequence: CDR1 SEHNR, CDR2 FQNEAQ (reference sequence). The CDR3 totals 15 residues. Trimming at V came to 3 bases and at J to 7 bases, leaving 12 bases not matched to a gene. CDR3 region: CASSFGTGGRAEQYF. In DNA form, the CDR3 reads TGTGCCAGCAGCTTCGGGACTGGCGGGAGAGCGGAGCAGTACTTC.

The sample holds many counts of this clonotype. This chain joins TRBV6-1 and TRBJ1-5, with D hard to call. Germline V CDR1 and CDR2: MNHNS, SASEGT. Trimming removed 6 bases from V and 9 bases from J, with 15 bases in between. The CDR3 runs 13 residues. In nucleotides, the CDR3 is TGTGCCAGCAGCAGCCCAGGCGGAAGGCCCCAGCATTTT. Its translation: CASSSPGGRPQHF.

CDR3 in DNA: TGCGGCGCATCTGGGTGGGTGACGGAAGCTTTCTTT. Encoded protein: CGASGWVTEAFF. The chain is built from TRBV29-1 and TRBJ1-1, with D unclear. This CDR3 has 12 amino acids. Per germline, CDR1 SQVTM and CDR2 ANQGSEA.

The sample holds many counts of this clonotype. This chain joins TRBV2 and TRBJ1-6; TRBD1 is a possible D gene (5 bases). Deletions cut 5 bases from V and 6 bases from J, with 8 bases between. The CDR3 has 13 amino acids. Per germline, CDR1 SNHLY and CDR2 FYNNEI. As DNA, the CDR3 is TGTGCCAGCAGTTCCGACAGTAATTCACCCCTCCACTTT. Translated: CASSSDSNSPLHF. Drawing the rest from reference TRBV2 and TRBJ1-6, the complete variable domain is EPEVTQTPSHQVTQMGQEVILRCVPISNHLYFYWYRQILGQKVEFLVSFYNNEISEKSEIFDDQFSVERPDGSNFTLKIRSTKLEDSAMYFCASSSDSNSPLHFGNGTRLTVT.

Concerning this clonotype itself: Since no conserved phenylalanine or tryptophan closes the CDR3, a read error is the likely cause. No DNA is shown, since the ends of the CDR3 on it are uncertain; the CDR3 is the one TCRdb lists. The chain couples TRBV9 to TRBJ1-1; the table's D call, TRBD1, was not checked against the DNA. The CDR3 is 15 residues long, counting both termini. In germline, CDR1 is SGDLS, CDR2 YYNGEE. CDR3 loop: CASSGENRGNTEVFV.

This clonotype was detected ten times or more. Written as DNA, the CDR3 is TGTGCCAGCAGCGGGGGAAACACCATATATTTT. It yields the protein CASSGGNTIYF. This chain connects TRBV11-3 to TRBJ1-3; D uncertain. The CDR3 is 11 amino acids. Looked up from germline, CDR1 is SGHNT and CDR2 is YENEEA. Trimming stripped 5 bases from V and 4 bases from J, with 3 bases between.

This clonotype was recorded many times. V gene TRBV7-9 combines with J gene TRBJ1-2, with a possible D match to TRBD1 (6 bases). The CDR3 contains 13 residues. The germline V gene encodes CDR1 SEHNR and CDR2 FQNEAQ (reference sequence). The V end was cut by 3 bases, the J end by 7 bases, with 12 bases between. The DNA for the CDR3 is TGTGCCAGCAGCTTCCCAGGGGATTCTGGCTACACCTTC. It is translated as CASSFPGDSGYTF.

This clonotype was observed many times. The V gene is TRBV7-8, the J gene TRBJ2-2; 11 bases agree with TRBD1. The germline V gene has CDR1 SGHVS and CDR2 FQNEAQ. Germline trimming cut 2 bases from V and 2 bases from J; bases unmatched to any gene: 1. The CDR3 totals 16 residues. The CDR3 loop is CASSLRTGGNTGELFF. The CDR3 coding sequence is TGTGCCAGCAGCTTAAGGACAGGGGGCAACACCGGGGAGCTGTTTTTT.

This clonotype was detected ten times or more. The chain has TRBV10-3 and TRBJ2-7, with D possibly matching TRBD1 (5 bases). Trimming took 3 bases from V and 4 from J, leaving 10 bases between them. This CDR3 contains 13 residues. The V gene's germline CDR1 is ENHRY and CDR2 SYGVKD. CDR3: CAISDWTPYEQYF. Written as DNA, the CDR3 is TGTGCCATCAGTGACTGGACACCTTACGAGCAGTACTTC.

This clonotype came up a few times. For the CDR3, the DNA is TGTGCCAGCAGTATGACTAGCGGCACCTACAATGAGCAGTTCTTC. Translating gives CASSMTSGTYNEQFF. This chain links TRBV28 with TRBJ2-1, with 9 bases aligning to TRBD2. The J segment lost 2 bases and the V segment lost 5 bases, leaving 4 bases of the junction unmatched. Per germline, CDR1 MDHEN and CDR2 SYDVKM. CDR3 length equals 15 residues. Filled out from reference TRBV28 and TRBJ2-1, the complete variable domain reads DVKVTQSSRYLVKRTGEKVFLECVQDMDHENMFWYRQDPGLGLRLIYFSYDVKMKEKGDIPEGYSVSREKKERFSLILESASTNQTSMYLCASSMTSGTYNEQFFGPGTRLTVL.

This clonotype was detected once. The chain uses TRBV7-8 and TRBJ1-2; D is ambiguous. Trimming took off 2 bases at V and 7 bases at J, with 14 bases between the two ends. This CDR3 is built from 14 residues. Germline CDR1 reads SGHVS; CDR2 reads FQNEAQ. In nucleotides, the CDR3 is TGTGCCAGCAGCTTACGCCATACGAGGATTGGCTACACCTTC. This sequence encodes CASSLRHTRIGYTF. The variable domain in full, with the rest retrieved from reference TRBV7-8 and TRBJ1-2, is GAGVSQSPRYKVAKRGQDVALRCDPISGHVSLFWYQQALGQGPEFLTYFQNEAQLDKSGLPSDRFFAERPEGSVSTLKIQRTQQEDSAVYLCASSLRHTRIGYTFGSGTRLTVV.

In this sample, this clonotype turned up once. Compared with germline, one end of the junction differs, possibly owing to a read error. The chain uses TRBV7-2 and TRBJ2-7; no clear D. The CDR3 has 13 residues. CDR1 is SGHTA and CDR2 is FQGNSA in the germline V gene. The CDR3: CASSQEVGYERYF. CDR3 in DNA: TGTGCCAGCAGCCAAGAAGTAGGTTACGAGCGGTACTTC. The full variable domain, its missing parts supplied by reference TRBV7-2 and TRBJ2-7, is GAGVSQSPSNKVTEKGKDVELRCDPISGHTALYWYRQSLGQGLEFLIYFQGNSAPDKSGLPSDRFSAERTGGSVSTLTIQRTQQEDSAVYLCASSQEVGYERYFGPGTRLTVT.

This clonotype was detected only a few times. The chain carries TRBV10-3 and TRBJ1-5; 9 nucleotides line up with TRBD1. In germline, CDR1 is ENHRY, CDR2 SYGVKD. This CDR3 has 16 residues. V lost 5 bases and J lost 3; bases outside the gene matches: 8. This chain's CDR3 is CAISQQGQGLNQPQHF. CDR3 nucleotide sequence: TGTGCCATCAGTCAACAAGGACAGGGGCTCAATCAGCCCCAGCATTTT.

This clonotype was counted between two and nine times. J is TRBJ2-3 and V is TRBV5-8; 8 bases match TRBD2. The junction had 16 bases not matched to a gene; V was cut back by 4 bases and J by 3 bases. The V gene's germline CDR1 is SGHTS and CDR2 YDEGEE. This CDR3 contains 18 residues. The DNA of the CDR3 is TGTGCCAGCAGCCAAGGTTTGGTAGCGGGGACGGGGACAGATACGCAGTATTTT. Protein: CASSQGLVAGTGTDTQYF.

At least ten counts were recorded for this clonotype. This sequence joins TRBV12-3 or TRBV12-4 and TRBJ2-7; D uncertain. The V end was cut by 2 bases, the J end by 2 bases, with 10 bases between. CDR3 length: 14 residues. The CDR3 loop is CASSLLGGTYEQYF. The CDR3 DNA follows: TGTGCCAGCAGTTTATTGGGCGGCACCTACGAGCAGTACTTC.

This clonotype was counted a few times. The CDR3 bases are TGCAGCGCAACCCCAGCGGGAGCAGATACGCAGTATTTT. It specifies CSATPAGADTQYF. J is TRBJ2-3 and V is TRBV29-1; 8 bases line up with TRBD2. J gave up 4 bases and V 7 bases, and 7 bases lay outside the gene matches. Per the germline V gene, CDR1 is SQVTM and CDR2 is ANQGSEA. The CDR3 is made up of 13 amino acids.

This clonotype was recorded many times. V usage is TRBV9 and J usage is TRBJ1-3; 9 bases fit TRBD1. Germline V gives CDR1 SGDLS, CDR2 YYNGEE. The V and J ends lost 2 bases and 2 bases, in that order; junction bases with no gene match: 2. The CDR3 is 15 residues long. The CDR3 region has the DNA TGTGCCAGCAGCGTGGACAGGGGAACTGGAAACACCATATATTTT. Amino acids: CASSVDRGTGNTIYF.

Notes on this clonotype: Its ends do not fully match the called genes, so a read error is possible. The rearrangement joins TRBV9 to TRBJ1-6; the D gene is possibly TRBD1 (5 bases). The germline V gene encodes CDR1 SGDLS and CDR2 YYNGEE. The CDR3 is 15 amino acids. The CDR3 loop reads CASRATDRDNSPLRF. For the CDR3, the DNA is TGTGCCAGCAGAGCTACCGACAGAGATAATTCACCCCTCCGCTTT.